The rows below give T cell receptor beta chains drawn from one sample of a study of CD8+CD57+ T cells in acquired aplastic anemia. TCRdb independently ran MiXCR on the reads; one entry per CDR3 protein. The sample includes roughly 58,000 distinct CDR3 sequences, roughly 54% of them seen just once. Sequencing was done on a sample of sorted CD4+, CD8+, or CD8+CD57+ T cells (not recorded which) from PBMCs. All receptors come from a human donor in good health, serving as a control. CDR3s include the opening cysteine and the closing phenylalanine or tryptophan. The order of the fields is J gene, D gene, clone size, V gene, CDR3 DNA, CDR3 protein. The D gene is left open where the match is weak. Rows give clone size only sometimes, using once, few, many, or a class for an expanded clone.

TRBJ2-5 - - TRBV29-1 TGCAGCGTGGCCTGGGCGTCCCAAGGGGAGACCCAGTACTTC CSVAWASQGETQYF
TRBJ2-7 - - TRBV10-3 TGTGCCAGCAGTGGGGGACAGCGGGCCTACGAGCAGTACTTC CASSGGQRAYEQYF
TRBJ2-5 - medium-sized TRBV7-2 TGTGCCAGCAGGGACGTTGAGAGCCAGTACTTC CASRDVESQYF
TRBJ2-7 - - TRBV29-1 TGCAGCGTTGCCCGGACGGAAACCGGGGAGCAGTACTTC CSVARTETGEQYF
TRBJ1-1 - - TRBV2 TGTGCCAGCAGTGGACAAAGGGACGGTAAAGCTTTCTTT CASSGQRDGKAFF
TRBJ2-7 TRBD1 - TRBV19 TGTGCCAGTAGTATCCGGGACAGGGCCCACGAGCAGTACTTC CASSIRDRAHEQYF
TRBJ1-5 TRBD1 - TRBV24-1 TGTGCCACCAGTGATCGACAGGGTGGGAGCAATCAGCCCCAGCATTTT CATSDRQGGSNQPQHF
TRBJ2-7 TRBD1 many TRBV20-1 TGCAGTGCTAGTGGGGACAGGGGATACGGGGAGCAGTACTTC CSASGDRGYGEQYF
TRBJ2-7 - - TRBV25-1 TGTGCCAGCGAGAGGTCCGGGCCGAACACCGGGGAGCTGTACGAGCAGTACTTC CASERSGPNTGELYEQYF
TRBJ1-1 - many TRBV20-1 TGCAGTGCTAGCCCTCCCAGGGGAGCTTTCTTT CSASPPRGAFF
TRBJ2-7 TRBD1 medium-sized TRBV24-1 TGTGCCACCAGTGATTCGGGGACAGGGTTCCACGAGCAGTACTTC CATSDSGTGFHEQYF
TRBJ2-7 TRBD1 - TRBV15 TGTGCCACCAGCAGAGGGACAGGGCAGAACTACGAGCAGTACTTC CATSRGTGQNYEQYF
TRBJ2-3 TRBD2 many TRBV14 TGTGCCAGCAGCCTGAGGGGGCTAGCGGGAGGGCCAAGGGATACGCAGTATTTT CASSLRGLAGGPRDTQYF
TRBJ1-2 TRBD1 - TRBV25-1 TGTGCCAGCAGCATACAGGGGGCAGCGGGGGGCTACACCTTC CASSIQGAAGGYTF
TRBJ1-5 - once TRBV19 TGTGCCAGTAGTATCGACGGAGGGAATCAGCCCCAGCATTTT CASSIDGGNQPQHF
TRBJ2-1 TRBD2 - TRBV25-1 TGTGCCAGCAGTGAACCCAGCGGGAGAGGGGGTAGGAATGAGCAGTTCTTC CASSEPSGRGGRNEQFF
TRBJ1-1 TRBD1 many TRBV5-1 TGCGCCAGCAGCTACGGACAGGGTACCACTGAAGCTTTCTTT CASSYGQGTTEAFF
TRBJ1-3 - - TRBV10-3 TGTGCCATCAGTCAAGACAACTCTGGAAACACCATATATTTT CAISQDNSGNTIYF
TRBJ2-5 TRBD1 medium-sized TRBV24-1 TGTGCCACCAGTGATTTCTGGGGGACAGGGGGCCAAGAGACCCAGTACTTC CATSDFWGTGGQETQYF
TRBJ2-7 - - TRBV25-1 TGTGCCAGCAGGTCGGGAGCCTACGAGCAGTACTTC CASRSGAYEQYF
TRBJ1-5 - many TRBV6-1 TGTGCCAGCAGGACCCAAGGCTGGGACTATAGCAATCAGCCCCAGCATTTT CASRTQGWDYSNQPQHF
TRBJ1-4 - - TRBV19 TGTGCCAGTAGTCGCAGTGAAAAACTGTTTTTT CASSRSEKLFF
TRBJ1-2 - - TRBV24-1 TGTGCCACCAGTGATTCCAGGGTCTATGGCTACACCTTC CATSDSRVYGYTF
TRBJ2-1 - - TRBV3-1 TGTGCCAGCAGCCAGGGGAGTAACAATGAGCAGTTCTTC CASSQGSNNEQFF
TRBJ2-7 TRBD2 - TRBV7-6 TGTGCCAGCAGCTTAGATATTAGCGGGAGGCTCTACGAGCAGTACTTC CASSLDISGRLYEQYF